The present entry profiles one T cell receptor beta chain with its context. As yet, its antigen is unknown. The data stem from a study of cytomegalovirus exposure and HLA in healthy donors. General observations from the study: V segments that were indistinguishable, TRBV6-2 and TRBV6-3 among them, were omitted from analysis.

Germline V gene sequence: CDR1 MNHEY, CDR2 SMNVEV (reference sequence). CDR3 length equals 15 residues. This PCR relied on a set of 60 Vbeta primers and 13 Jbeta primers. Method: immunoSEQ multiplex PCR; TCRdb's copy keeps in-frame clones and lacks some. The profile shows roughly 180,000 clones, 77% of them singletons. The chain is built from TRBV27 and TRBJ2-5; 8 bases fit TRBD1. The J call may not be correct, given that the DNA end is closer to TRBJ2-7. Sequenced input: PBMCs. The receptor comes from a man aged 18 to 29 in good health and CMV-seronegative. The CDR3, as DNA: TGTGCCAGCAGTCCCGGGGACAGGAGCTCCTACGAGCAGTACTTC. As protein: CASSPGDRSSYEQYF.